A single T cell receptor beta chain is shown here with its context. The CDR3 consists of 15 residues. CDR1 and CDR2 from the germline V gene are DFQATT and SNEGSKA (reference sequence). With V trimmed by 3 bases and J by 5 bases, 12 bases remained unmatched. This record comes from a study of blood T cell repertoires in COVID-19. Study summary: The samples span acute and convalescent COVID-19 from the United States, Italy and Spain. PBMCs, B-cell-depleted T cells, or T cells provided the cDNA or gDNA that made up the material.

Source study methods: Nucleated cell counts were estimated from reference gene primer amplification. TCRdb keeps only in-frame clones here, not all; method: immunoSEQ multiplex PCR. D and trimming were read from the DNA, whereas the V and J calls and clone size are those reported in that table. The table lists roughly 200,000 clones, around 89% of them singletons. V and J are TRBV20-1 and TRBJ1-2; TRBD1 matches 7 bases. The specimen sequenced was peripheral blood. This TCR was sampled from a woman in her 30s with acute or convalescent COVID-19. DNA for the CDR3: TGCAGTGCTAGTGAAGGGACAGCCTTTAGGTATGGCTACACCTTC. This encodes CSASEGTAFRYGYTF.